Following are 28 T cell receptor beta chains from one sample sequenced in a study of T cell responses to AZD1222 COVID-19 vaccine. The table came from immunoSEQ multiplex PCR; TCRdb's copy has only in-frame clones and leaves some out. The sample consists of over 70,000 clones, more than 60% of them appearing once. This specimen was peripheral blood, taken 28 days after the second dose of the MenACWY control vaccine. Every receptor here comes from an adult who received the MenACWY meningococcal vaccine as a control.

The chain recombines TRBV9 with TRBJ2-5; 8 positions match TRBD1. CDR3 size: 16 residues. CDR1 SGDLS and CDR2 YYNGEE come from the germline V gene. V shed 3 bases, J shed 2 bases, and the junction held 9 bases outside the gene matches. This CDR3 reads CASSERTGSRQETQYF. The CDR3 DNA reads TGTGCCAGCAGCGAGAGGACAGGGTCGCGGCAAGAGACCCAGTACTTC.

The V gene is TRBV6-4, the J gene TRBJ1-5, with D possibly being TRBD1 (5 bases). Germline V lookup: CDR1 MRHNA, CDR2 SNTAGT. The V and J ends lost 7 bases and 1 base respectively, with 11 bases between them. The CDR3 has 14 residues. The CDR3 protein is CASILGDSNQPQHF. DNA for the CDR3: TGTGCCAGCATCCTGGGGGACAGCAATCAGCCCCAGCATTTT.

The CDR3 spells CASRLGRPRTDTQYF. The CDR3 DNA sequence: TGTGCCAGCAGGCTTGGGCGGCCCCGCACAGATACGCAGTATTTT. V and J are TRBV2 and TRBJ2-3; D gene unclear. From germline, CDR1 is SNHLY and CDR2 FYNNEI. The CDR3 is 15 residues long. V gave up 6 bases and J gave up 1 base, with 14 bases separating them.

The chain joins TRBV9 to TRBJ2-1; 11 nucleotides match TRBD2. V dropped 3 bases and J dropped 2; count of bases not matched to a gene: 4. Looked up from germline, CDR1 is SGDLS and CDR2 is YYNGEE. CDR3 length: 16 residues. The CDR3 sequence is CASSEGGLAAYNEQFF. The CDR3 region has the DNA TGTGCCAGCAGCGAGGGGGGACTAGCGGCCTACAATGAGCAGTTCTTC. Based on the CDR3 plus reference TRBV9 and TRBJ2-1, the full variable domain is DSGVTQTPKHLITATGQRVTLRCSPRSGDLSVYWYQQSLDQGLQFLIQYYNGEERAKGNILERFSAQQFPDLHSELNLSSLELGDSALYFCASSEGGLAAYNEQFFGPGTRLTVL.

The gene calls are TRBV2 and TRBJ2-7, with 8 bases lining up with TRBD2. Per germline, CDR1 SNHLY and CDR2 FYNNEI. This CDR3 comprises 14 residues. V trimming: 3 bases; J trimming: 1 base; junction bases outside the gene matches: 2. This CDR3 is CASSERGASYEQYF. CDR3 nucleotides: TGTGCCAGCAGTGAGCGGGGGGCGTCCTACGAGCAGTACTTC. Supplemented by reference TRBV2 and TRBJ2-7, the full variable domain reads EPEVTQTPSHQVTQMGQEVILRCVPISNHLYFYWYRQILGQKVEFLVSFYNNEISEKSEIFDDQFSVERPDGSNFTLKIRSTKLEDSAMYFCASSERGASYEQYFGPGTRLTVT.

This clone appeared once. The J gene is TRBJ2-1, the V gene TRBV19, with D perhaps matching TRBD1 (6 bases). Germline V gene lookup returns CDR1 LNHDA and CDR2 SQIVND (reference sequence). The V and J ends lost 6 bases and 7 bases respectively, with 13 bases between them. CDR3 length: 13 residues. The CDR3 DNA follows: TGTGCCAGTAGCGCACGAAGGGGGAATGAGCAGTTCTTC. The encoded protein is CASSARRGNEQFF.

The chain has TRBV7-8 and TRBJ2-7; maybe TRBD2 (7 bases). V lost 2 bases and J 6 bases, leaving 14 bases between the germline ends. CDR3 length equals 14 residues. Looked up from germline, CDR1 is SGHVS and CDR2 is FQNEAQ. CDR3 region: CASSLRGAFIEQYF. CDR3 sequence (DNA): TGTGCCAGCAGCTTACGGGGGGCGTTTATCGAGCAGTACTTC.

In DNA, the CDR3 is TGTGCCAGCTCACCGACAGGGGGGAACAATTCACCCCTCCACTTT. Amino acid sequence: CASSPTGGNNSPLHF. The chain employs TRBV18 and TRBJ1-6; 9 bases agree with TRBD1. The V gene's germline CDR1 is KGHSH and CDR2 LQKENI. The CDR3 covers 15 residues. V lost 3 bases, J lost 7 bases, and 4 bases stayed unmatched.

V and J are TRBV6-1 and TRBJ2-5; TRBD2 agrees at 9 bases. V dropped 7 bases and J dropped 5; count of bases not matched to a gene: 11. Per the germline V gene, CDR1 is MNHNS and CDR2 is SASEGT. CDR3 length equals 15 residues. Written as DNA, the CDR3 is TGTGCCAGCACCGGAGGCGGGAGGGCCGGTGAGACCCAGTACTTC. Translating it yields CASTGGGRAGETQYF.

The chain links TRBV5-4 to TRBJ1-2; D remains unclear. V lost 3 bases to trimming and J lost 8 bases, with 14 bases between them. The CDR3 covers 13 residues. Germline V gene sequence: CDR1 SGHNT, CDR2 YYREEE (reference sequence). The CDR3 DNA follows: TGTGCCAGCAGCTCCCCACCGGGGAGCGGCTACACCTTC. This sequence encodes CASSSPPGSGYTF.

The chain uses TRBV5-1 and TRBJ2-3; the match to TRBD2 covers 12 bases. This CDR3 contains 15 residues. Germline V gene lookup returns CDR1 SGHRS and CDR2 YFSETQ. V lost 3 bases, J lost 4 bases, and 3 bases stayed unmatched. The CDR3 spells CASSSTSGGSDTQYF. The CDR3 bases are TGCGCCAGCAGCTCGACTAGCGGGGGTTCAGATACGCAGTATTTT.

The J gene is TRBJ2-2, the V gene TRBV4-3; a possible D gene is TRBD1 (6 bases). The CDR3 extends over 15 amino acids. Germline CDR1 and CDR2: LGHNA and YSLEER. V was shortened by 6 bases and J by 5 bases, with 16 bases between the two germline ends. CDR3 nucleotides: TGCGCCAGCAGTAACAGGGTTGCGGCGACCGGGGAGCTGTTTTTT. Translation: CASSNRVAATGELFF.

In regard to this clone: Germline is not matched at one junction end, which may reflect a read error. J is TRBJ1-6 and V is TRBV30; D is uncertain. Germline CDR1 is GTSNPN and CDR2 is SVGIG (reference sequence). This CDR3 has 13 amino acids. CDR3 coding DNA: TGTGCCTGGAGGGAAACCTACAATTCACCCCTCCACTTT. This translates into CAWRETYNSPLHF.

The chain recombines TRBV29-1 with TRBJ2-2; D remains ambiguous. The CDR3 has 11 amino acids. V dropped 7 bases and J dropped 6 bases, with 9 bases sitting between them. Germline assignment: CDR1 SQVTM and CDR2 ANQGSEA. CDR3 sequence: CSDPLSGELFF. The CDR3 region has the DNA TGCAGCGACCCGCTTTCCGGGGAGCTGTTTTTT.

The V and J genes are TRBV3-1 (or the pseudogene TRBV3-2) and TRBJ1-3, with D perhaps TRBD1 (5 bases). Looked up from germline, CDR1 is LGHDT and CDR2 is YNNKEL (reference sequence). This CDR3 is 17 amino acids long. Trimming removed 1 base from V and 7 bases from J, with 20 bases in between. CDR3 in amino acids: CASSQVPGGGIVNTIYF. CDR3 nucleotides: TGTGCCAGCAGCCAAGTCCCCGGTGGGGGGATTGTTAACACCATATATTTT.

The chain joins TRBV5-8 to TRBJ2-1; TRBD1 agrees at 7 bases. With V trimmed by 5 bases and J by 8 bases, 10 bases remained unmatched. Germline loops: CDR1 SGHTS, CDR2 YDEGEE. The CDR3 runs to 14 residues. The CDR3 loop reads CASRNRGPLDEQFF. Written as DNA, the CDR3 is TGTGCCAGCAGGAACAGGGGTCCCCTCGATGAGCAGTTCTTC.

The chain has TRBV6-1 and TRBJ1-3; D remains unclear. Germline lookup yields CDR1 MNHNS and CDR2 SASEGT. V gave up 6 bases and J gave up 3 bases, with 9 bases separating them. The CDR3 loop spans 13 amino acids. In DNA, the CDR3 is TGTGCCAGCAGGGCGGGGATTGGAAACACCATATATTTT. This translates into CASRAGIGNTIYF.

The V gene is TRBV6-2 or TRBV6-3, the J gene TRBJ1-5, with a possible D match to TRBD1 (6 bases). The CDR3 loop spans 15 amino acids. Germline CDR1 is MNHEY and CDR2 is SVGEGT. Trimming stripped 2 bases from V and 0 bases from J, with 8 bases between. CDR3 nucleotides: TGTGCCAGCAGTTACGGGGGCGCTAGCAATCAGCCCCAGCATTTT. It codes for CASSYGGASNQPQHF.

This rearrangement joins TRBV5-1 to TRBJ2-5; D gene unclear. Germline loops: CDR1 SGHRS, CDR2 YFSETQ. V lost 3 bases, J lost 5 bases, and 17 bases lay in between. There are 15 residues in the CDR3. The CDR3 sequence: CASSWRPMERETQYF. The CDR3 bases are TGCGCCAGCAGCTGGAGACCGATGGAGCGTGAGACCCAGTACTTC.

The chain uses TRBV2 and TRBJ2-3; 10 bases are shared with TRBD2. V shed 6 bases and J 0 bases; nucleotides not matched to a gene: 3. Germline CDR1 is SNHLY and CDR2 is FYNNEI. The CDR3 contains 15 residues. CDR3 sequence: CASRLAGISTDTQYF. The DNA of the CDR3 is TGTGCCAGCAGACTAGCGGGGATAAGCACAGATACGCAGTATTTT. Filled out from reference TRBV2 and TRBJ2-3, the complete variable domain reads EPEVTQTPSHQVTQMGQEVILRCVPISNHLYFYWYRQILGQKVEFLVSFYNNEISEKSEIFDDQFSVERPDGSNFTLKIRSTKLEDSAMYFCASRLAGISTDTQYFGPGTRLTVL.

This clone came up a few times. The V gene is TRBV5-1, the J gene TRBJ2-3; D may be TRBD1 (6 bases). This CDR3 is built from 14 residues. CDR1 is SGHRS, CDR2 YFSETQ, per germline. The ends were cut back, 2 bases at V and 5 bases at J, with 12 bases in the middle. The CDR3 nucleotides read TGCGCCAGCAGCTTAGGGGGATGGAAAGATACGCAGTATTTT. Translated, it gives CASSLGGWKDTQYF.

This clone was detected once. This chain joins TRBV28 and TRBJ1-2; 7 nucleotides agree with TRBD1. The CDR3 extends over 14 amino acids. The J segment lost 5 bases and the V segment lost 6 bases, leaving 9 bases of the junction unmatched. Germline CDR1 is MDHEN and CDR2 is SYDVKM. CDR3 DNA: TGTGCCAGCAGCCGAGACAGGGAGGGATATGGCTACACCTTC. This translates into CASSRDREGYGYTF.

This sequence joins TRBV7-6 and TRBJ2-5; tentative D call: TRBD1 (6 bases). This CDR3 region has 15 residues. V was clipped by 2 bases and J by 1 base, with 11 bases between them. Germline V gives CDR1 SGHVS, CDR2 FNYEAQ. The chain's CDR3 is CASSLTGSVQETQYF. CDR3 DNA sequence: TGTGCCAGCAGCTTAACAGGGTCAGTCCAAGAGACCCAGTACTTC.

The genes are TRBV12-3 or TRBV12-4 and TRBJ2-5, with TRBD1 matching over 7 bases. The CDR3 sequence is 13 residues long. J gave up 10 bases and V 1 base, and 6 bases lay outside the gene matches. CDR3: CASSLDDRAGQYF. Here the CDR3 DNA reads TGTGCCAGCAGTTTAGATGACAGGGCAGGCCAGTACTTC.

The chain recombines TRBV7-9 with TRBJ2-3, with 8 nucleotides matching TRBD1. This CDR3 region has 17 residues. The germline gives CDR1 SEHNR, CDR2 FQNEAQ (reference sequence). Trimming at V came to 2 bases and at J to 1 base, leaving 8 bases not matched to a gene. The CDR3 DNA is TGTGCCAGCAGCTTAAATCCCCCGGGACAGGGCACAGATACGCAGTATTTT. This gives the protein CASSLNPPGQGTDTQYF. Supplemented by reference TRBV7-9 and TRBJ2-3, the full variable domain reads DTGVSQNPRHKITKRGQNVTFRCDPISEHNRLYWYRQTLGQGPEFLTYFQNEAQLEKSRLLSDRFSAERPKGSFSTLEIQRTEQGDSAMYLCASSLNPPGQGTDTQYFGPGTRLTVL.

The chain recombines TRBV21-1 with TRBJ1-6. TRBV21-1 is recorded as a pseudogene. The CDR3 is 15 residues long. Here the CDR3 reads CASSKAGTENSPLHF. CDR3 DNA: TGTGCCAGCAGCAAAGCCGGGACGGAGAATTCACCCCTCCACTTT.

V and J are TRBV4-3 and TRBJ2-2; TRBD1 matches 7 bases. The CDR3 is 15 amino acids. J lost 5 bases, V lost 1 base, and 4 bases had no gene match. The germline V gene has CDR1 LGHNA and CDR2 YSLEER. In nucleotides, the CDR3 is TGCGCCAGCAGCCAAGCCGGGACAGTAACCGGGGAGCTGTTTTTT. This encodes CASSQAGTVTGELFF.

As regards this clone: At one boundary the junction diverges from the germline segment, which might be a read error. As DNA, the CDR3 is TGTGCCAGCTCCCCGGACGTAGACTACGGCTACACCTTC. It yields the protein CASSPDVDYGYTF. The chain recombines TRBV11-2 with TRBJ1-2, with D uncertain. CDR1 SGHAT and CDR2 FQNNGV come from the germline V gene. This CDR3 contains 13 residues. Full variable domain (rest looked up from reference TRBV11-2 and TRBJ1-2): EAGVAQSPRYKIIEKRQSVAFWCNPISGHATLYWYQQILGQGPKLLIQFQNNGVVDDSQLPKDRFSAERLKGVDSTLKIQPAKLEDSAVYLCASSPDVDYGYTFGSGTRLTVV.